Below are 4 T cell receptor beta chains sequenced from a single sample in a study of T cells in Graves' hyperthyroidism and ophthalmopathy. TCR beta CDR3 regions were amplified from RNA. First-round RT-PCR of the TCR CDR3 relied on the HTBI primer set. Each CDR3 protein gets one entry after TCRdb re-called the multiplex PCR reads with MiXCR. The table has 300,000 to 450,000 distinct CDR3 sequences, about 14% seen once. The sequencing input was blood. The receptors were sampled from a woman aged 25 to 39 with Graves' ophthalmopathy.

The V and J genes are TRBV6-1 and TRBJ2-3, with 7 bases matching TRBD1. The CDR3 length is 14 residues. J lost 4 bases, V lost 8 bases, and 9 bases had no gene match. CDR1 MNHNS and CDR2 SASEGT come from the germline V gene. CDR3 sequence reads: CASPRQGPSDTQYF. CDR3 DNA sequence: TGTGCCAGCCCCAGACAGGGACCCTCAGATACGCAGTATTTT.

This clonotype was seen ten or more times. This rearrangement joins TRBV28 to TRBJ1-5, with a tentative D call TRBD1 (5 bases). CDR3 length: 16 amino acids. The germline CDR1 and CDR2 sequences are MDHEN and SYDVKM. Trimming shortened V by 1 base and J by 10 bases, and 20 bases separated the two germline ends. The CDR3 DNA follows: TGTGCCAGCAGTTTATACCTGTTAAGGGGTAATCTTCCCCAGCATTTT. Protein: CASSLYLLRGNLPQHF.

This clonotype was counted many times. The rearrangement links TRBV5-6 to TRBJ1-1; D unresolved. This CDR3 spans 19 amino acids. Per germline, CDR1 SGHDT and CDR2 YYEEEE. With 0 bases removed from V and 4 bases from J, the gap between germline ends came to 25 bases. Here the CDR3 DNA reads TGTGCCAGCAGCTTGGCAGGAGGTAGTTCGGTGTTCTTGACCACTGAAGCTTTCTTT. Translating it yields CASSLAGGSSVFLTTEAFF. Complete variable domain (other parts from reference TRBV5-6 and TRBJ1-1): DAGVTQSPTHLIKTRGQQVTLRCSPKSGHDTVSWYQQALGQGPQFIFQYYEEEERQRGNFPDRFSGHQFPNYSSELNVNALLLGDSALYLCASSLAGGSSVFLTTEAFFGQGTRLTVV.

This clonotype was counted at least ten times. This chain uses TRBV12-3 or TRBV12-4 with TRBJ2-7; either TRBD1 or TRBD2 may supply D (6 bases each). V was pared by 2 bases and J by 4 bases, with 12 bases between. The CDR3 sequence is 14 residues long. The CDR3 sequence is CASSLIEGGYEQYF. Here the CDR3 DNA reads TGTGCCAGCAGTTTAATTGAGGGGGGTTACGAGCAGTACTTC.